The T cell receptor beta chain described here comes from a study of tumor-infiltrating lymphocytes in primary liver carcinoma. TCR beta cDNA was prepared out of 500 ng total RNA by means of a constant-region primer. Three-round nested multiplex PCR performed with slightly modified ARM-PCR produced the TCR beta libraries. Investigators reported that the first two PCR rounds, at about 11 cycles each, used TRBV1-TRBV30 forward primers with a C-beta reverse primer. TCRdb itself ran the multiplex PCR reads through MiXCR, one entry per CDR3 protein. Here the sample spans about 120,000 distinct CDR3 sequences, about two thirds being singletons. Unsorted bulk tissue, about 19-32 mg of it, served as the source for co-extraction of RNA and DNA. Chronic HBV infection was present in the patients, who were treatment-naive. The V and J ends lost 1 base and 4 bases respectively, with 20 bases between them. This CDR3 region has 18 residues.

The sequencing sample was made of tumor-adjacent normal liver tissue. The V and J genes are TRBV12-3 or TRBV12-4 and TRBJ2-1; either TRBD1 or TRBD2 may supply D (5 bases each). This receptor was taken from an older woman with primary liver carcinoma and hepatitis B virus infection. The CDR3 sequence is CASSLEAGPRLAYNEQFF. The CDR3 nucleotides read TGTGCCAGCAGTTTAGAGGCAGGGCCGAGATTAGCGTACAATGAGCAGTTCTTC.